This entry lists 5 T cell receptor beta chains sequenced from one sample in a study of cytomegalovirus exposure and HLA in healthy donors. Libraries were prepared by immunoSEQ multiplex PCR; TCRdb keeps only in-frame clonotypes and omits some of them. The table has about 350,000 clones, approximately 90% seen once. Material: PBMCs. These receptors came from a woman aged 25 to 39 in good health and CMV-seropositive.

The chain joins TRBV9 to TRBJ1-2; no reliable D call. Deletions cut 4 bases from V and 3 bases from J, with 13 bases between. Germline V gene lookup returns CDR1 SGDLS and CDR2 YYNGEE. The CDR3 covers 14 residues. The CDR3 sequence: CASSRGQADYGYTF. Here the CDR3 DNA reads TGTGCCAGCAGCAGAGGGCAGGCTGACTATGGCTACACCTTC.

This sequence joins TRBV2 and TRBJ2-1; D call uncertain. The germline V and J ends were trimmed by 2 bases and 0 bases, with 11 bases remaining between them. CDR1 SNHLY and CDR2 FYNNEI come from the germline V gene. The CDR3 spans 16 residues. CDR3 nucleotides: TGTGCCAGCAGTGAATGGCGTCGCAGCTCCTACAATGAGCAGTTCTTC. The encoded protein is CASSEWRRSSYNEQFF.

This chain links TRBV28 with TRBJ2-7, with TRBD1 as a possible D gene (6 bases). Trimming shortened V by 7 bases and J by 2 bases, and 15 bases separated the two germline ends. This CDR3 has 14 amino acids. Per germline, CDR1 MDHEN and CDR2 SYDVKM. This CDR3 reads CASIYKDRTYEQYF. CDR3 in DNA: TGTGCCAGCATCTATAAGGACAGAACCTACGAGCAGTACTTC.

The chain carries TRBV15 and TRBJ1-1, with D unclear. Germline V gene sequence: CDR1 LNHNV, CDR2 YYDKDF (reference sequence). V was trimmed by 3 bases and J by 1 base, leaving 12 bases between them. This CDR3 comprises 15 residues. DNA of the CDR3: TGTGCCACCAGCAGCCGGGAGGGAAAGAACACTGAAGCTTTCTTT. It codes for CATSSREGKNTEAFF.

This chain's CDR3 is CASSHPISGRIEQYF. CDR3 in DNA: TGTGCCAGCAGCCATCCGATTAGCGGGAGAATCGAGCAGTACTTC. V is TRBV14 and J is TRBJ2-7, with 9 bases aligning to TRBD2. This CDR3 has 15 amino acids. CDR1 is SGHDN and CDR2 is FVKESK in the germline V gene. The V and J ends lost 3 bases and 6 bases, in that order; junction bases with no gene match: 9.